The 20 T cell receptor beta chains below come from one sample, sequenced in a study of T cell responses to AZD1222 COVID-19 vaccine. The table came from immunoSEQ multiplex PCR; TCRdb's copy has only in-frame clones and leaves some out. This table holds approximately 99,000 clones, 86% found once. The material was peripheral blood, obtained on day 0 of AZD1222 vaccination. The source is an adult in good health.

This clone was seen more than once but under ten times. V gene TRBV5-8 combines with J gene TRBJ1-5; D not resolved. V lost 0 bases, J lost 0 bases, and 13 bases lay in between. This CDR3 spans 17 amino acids. The germline V gene has CDR1 SGHTS and CDR2 YDEGEE. The CDR3 reads CASSLAESSHSNQPQHF. CDR3 nucleotide sequence: TGTGCCAGCAGCTTGGCCGAGTCCAGTCATAGCAATCAGCCCCAGCATTTT.

This clone was observed once. This chain joins TRBV5-1 and TRBJ1-6; 8 nucleotides match TRBD1. This CDR3 spans 17 amino acids. After removal of 3 bases from V and 4 bases from J, the junction contained 9 bases not matched to a gene. CDR1 is SGHRS, CDR2 YFSETQ, per germline. CDR3 amino acids: CASSYDRGVPYNSPLHF. In DNA, the CDR3 is TGCGCCAGCAGCTACGACAGGGGAGTTCCTTATAATTCACCCCTCCACTTT.

This chain connects TRBV28 to TRBJ1-2; D remains ambiguous. Germline V gene data show CDR1 as MDHEN and CDR2 as SYDVKM. V lost 3 bases and J 5 bases, leaving 7 bases between the germline ends. The CDR3 consists of 12 residues. The CDR3 DNA is TGTGCCAGCAGTTTGAGGTTGTATGGCTACACCTTC. It codes for CASSLRLYGYTF.

This chain uses TRBV18 with TRBJ2-5; D not resolved. V lost 1 base to trimming and J lost 0 bases, with 3 bases between them. Germline CDR1 is KGHSH and CDR2 is LQKENI. The CDR3 has 13 amino acids. CDR3 protein: CASSPQYQETQYF. The CDR3 region has the DNA TGTGCCAGCTCACCACAGTACCAAGAGACCCAGTACTTC.

This clone was counted between two and nine times. This chain connects TRBV29-1 to TRBJ2-7; 7 bases are a match to TRBD1. CDR1 SQVTM and CDR2 ANQGSEA come from the germline V gene. The junction had 1 base not matched to a gene; V was cut back by 7 bases and J by 1 base. The CDR3 sequence is 11 residues long. As DNA, the CDR3 is TGCAGCGGGACAGGTTCCTACGAGCAGTACTTC. It translates to CSGTGSYEQYF.

V usage is TRBV10-3 and J usage is TRBJ2-5; either TRBD1 or TRBD2 may fit D (5 bases each). CDR1 is ENHRY, CDR2 SYGVKD, per germline. The CDR3 spans 13 residues. V dropped 7 bases and J dropped 2 bases, with 11 bases sitting between them. CDR3: CAIMEDIQETQYF. The CDR3 DNA sequence: TGTGCCATCATGGAGGACATACAAGAGACCCAGTACTTC.

This chain links TRBV7-8 with TRBJ2-7; 7 bases are a match to TRBD1. There are 13 residues in the CDR3. The germline gives CDR1 SGHVS, CDR2 FQNEAQ. The V and J ends lost 2 bases and 6 bases, in that order; junction bases with no gene match: 4. The CDR3 nucleotides read TGTGCCAGCAGCTTATCTACAGGGGCCGAGCAGTACTTC. This encodes CASSLSTGAEQYF. The full variable domain, in which reference TRBV7-8 and TRBJ2-7 provide the parts outside the CDR3, is GAGVSQSPRYKVAKRGQDVALRCDPISGHVSLFWYQQALGQGPEFLTYFQNEAQLDKSGLPSDRFFAERPEGSVSTLKIQRTQQEDSAVYLCASSLSTGAEQYFGPGTRLTVT.

CDR3 nucleotide sequence: TGCGCCAGCAGCCAAGATTTGGCGGGGGGCTACTCTGGGGCCAACGTCCTGACTTTC. Encoded protein: CASSQDLAGGYSGANVLTF. The gene calls are TRBV4-3 and TRBJ2-6; the match to TRBD2 covers 8 bases. The CDR3 has 19 residues. The V gene's germline CDR1 is LGHNA and CDR2 YSLEER. Trimming removed 0 bases from V and 0 bases from J; junction bases left unmatched: 7.

This clone was detected once. The V and J genes are TRBV10-3 and TRBJ2-7; possible D gene TRBD2, 6 bases. Trimming shortened V by 0 bases and J by 2 bases, and 11 bases separated the two germline ends. This CDR3 region has 15 residues. The V gene's germline CDR1 is ENHRY and CDR2 SYGVKD. CDR3 region: CAISESEGRPYEQYF. Written as DNA, the CDR3 is TGTGCCATCAGTGAGTCGGAGGGCAGACCCTACGAGCAGTACTTC.

V is TRBV18 and J is TRBJ2-7; the match to TRBD2 covers 9 bases. The CDR3 consists of 15 residues. Germline-derived CDR1 and CDR2 are KGHSH and LQKENI. V trimming: 1 base; J trimming: 6 bases; junction bases outside the gene matches: 7. CDR3: CASSPHPSGDSEQYF. The CDR3 DNA is TGTGCCAGCTCACCACATCCTAGCGGGGACTCCGAGCAGTACTTC.

The chain employs TRBV6-5 and TRBJ2-3; 14 bases are shared with TRBD2. Germline V CDR1 and CDR2: MNHEY, SVGAGI. The CDR3 extends over 16 amino acids. V gave up 4 bases and J gave up 6 bases; unmatched junction bases: 6. The CDR3: CASSSRLAGGRDTQYF. CDR3 sequence (DNA): TGTGCCAGCAGTTCGCGACTAGCGGGGGGGAGGGATACGCAGTATTTT.

The chain recombines TRBV4-1 with TRBJ1-4; TRBD1 matches 8 bases. The CDR3 covers 15 residues. Germline V gene data show CDR1 as MGHRA and CDR2 as YSYEKL. With 4 bases clipped from V and 5 bases from J, the junction kept 6 bases outside the gene matches. The CDR3 DNA follows: TGCGCCAGCAGCCCAGGGGGCCCAGGCAATGAAAAACTGTTTTTT. Translating it yields CASSPGGPGNEKLFF.

The chain has TRBV4-1 and TRBJ1-5, with D perhaps TRBD1 (5 bases). Germline V CDR1 and CDR2: MGHRA, YSYEKL. The CDR3 is made up of 14 amino acids. V was clipped by 3 bases and J by 5 bases, with 11 bases between them. CDR3 amino acids: CASSHGEGYQPQHF. In DNA, the CDR3 is TGCGCCAGCAGCCATGGGGAGGGGTATCAGCCCCAGCATTTT.

This clone was observed a handful of times. This chain uses TRBV18 with TRBJ1-2; no firm D call. V lost 1 base to trimming and J lost 6 bases, with 6 bases between them. The germline CDR1 and CDR2 sequences are KGHSH and LQKENI. The CDR3 runs to 12 residues. CDR3: CASSPLEDGYTF. CDR3 DNA sequence: TGTGCCAGCTCACCACTCGAGGATGGCTACACCTTC.

This sequence joins TRBV18 and TRBJ2-3; 8 bases match TRBD2. The junction had 18 bases not matched to a gene; V was cut back by 2 bases and J by 2 bases. Germline CDR1 and CDR2: KGHSH and LQKENI. This CDR3 region has 20 residues. CDR3: CASSPFAGSGGGRDTDTQYF. CDR3 DNA sequence: TGTGCCAGCTCACCATTTGCAGGGTCTGGCGGGGGGCGTGACACAGATACGCAGTATTTT.

The chain uses TRBV7-6 and TRBJ1-1; no clear D gene. Germline V lookup: CDR1 SGHVS, CDR2 FNYEAQ. The CDR3 is made up of 18 amino acids. Deletions cut 0 bases from V and 0 bases from J, with 17 bases between. CDR3 amino acids: CASSLASVSPLMNTEAFF. CDR3 in DNA: TGTGCCAGCAGCTTAGCGAGCGTTTCCCCACTTATGAACACTGAAGCTTTCTTT.

This clone appeared a single time. The chain has TRBV9 and TRBJ2-5, with TRBD2 identical over 10 bases. The J segment lost 5 bases and the V segment lost 4 bases, leaving 8 bases of the junction unmatched. The CDR3 contains 15 residues. CDR1 SGDLS and CDR2 YYNGEE come from the germline V gene. CDR3 residues: CASSLSGGAAETQYF. The CDR3 DNA is TGTGCCAGCAGCTTGAGCGGGGGGGCCGCGGAGACCCAGTACTTC.

The chain uses TRBV6-4 and TRBJ1-1; D unclear. The germline gives CDR1 MRHNA, CDR2 SNTAGT. The CDR3 extends over 13 amino acids. The germline V and J ends were trimmed by 5 bases and 1 base, with 8 bases remaining between them. CDR3 sequence: CASSLDGNTEAFF. Here the CDR3 DNA reads TGTGCCAGCAGTCTGGACGGGAACACTGAAGCTTTCTTT.

The CDR3 reads CASSREVAYEQYF. CDR3 in DNA: TGTGCCAGCAGCCGGGAGGTAGCCTACGAGCAGTACTTC. The chain combines TRBV6-5 with TRBJ2-7; 7 bases are a match to TRBD2. The CDR3 is made up of 13 amino acids. V lost 6 bases, J lost 2 bases, and 4 bases stayed unmatched. Germline V lookup: CDR1 MNHEY, CDR2 SVGAGI.

This clone was seen only a few times. The chain uses TRBV3-1 (or the pseudogene TRBV3-2) and TRBJ2-7, with D perhaps assigned TRBD1 or TRBD2 (5 bases each). The V end lost 4 bases, the J end lost 7 bases, and 17 bases lay between the germline ends. CDR3 length: 14 amino acids. CDR1 and CDR2 from the germline V gene are LGHDT and YNNKEL (reference sequence). The CDR3 loop reads CASSPGHGAAEQYF. CDR3 nucleotide sequence: TGTGCCAGCAGCCCTGGGCACGGGGCAGCTGAGCAGTACTTC.